The 25 T cell receptor beta chains below all came from one sample that was sequenced in a study of control samples from healthy donors and cancer patients. Method: immunoSEQ multiplex PCR; TCRdb's copy keeps in-frame clones and lacks some. The sample consists of around 140,000 clones, 89% of them appearing once. The material sequenced was PBMCs. Receptors originate from a middle-aged man with head and neck cancer.

The rearrangement uses TRBV5-1 and TRBJ2-1; either TRBD1 or TRBD2 may supply D (5 bases each). The germline V and J ends were trimmed by 0 bases and 5 bases, with 15 bases remaining between them. The CDR3 has 16 residues. Looked up from germline, CDR1 is SGHRS and CDR2 is YFSETQ. CDR3 amino acids: CASSLGDLPPHNEQFF. The CDR3 bases are TGCGCCAGCAGCTTGGGGGACCTGCCTCCCCACAATGAGCAGTTCTTC.

This clone came up once. This chain joins TRBV12-3 or TRBV12-4 and TRBJ1-1; D is unresolved. V lost 6 bases, J lost 3 bases, and 8 bases lay in between. The CDR3 consists of 12 residues. The CDR3 region is CASSQRDTEAFF. DNA of the CDR3: TGTGCCAGCAGCCAAAGGGACACTGAAGCTTTCTTT.

V and J are TRBV19 and TRBJ1-1, with D unclear. The CDR3 runs 12 residues. Deletions cut 5 bases from V and 8 bases from J, with 12 bases between. Per the germline V gene, CDR1 is LNHDA and CDR2 is SQIVND (reference sequence). In DNA, the CDR3 is TGTGCCAGTAGTCCGGGGTTTATAGAAGCTTTCTTT. Translation: CASSPGFIEAFF.

This sequence joins TRBV11-2 and TRBJ2-1, with a tentative D call TRBD2 (6 bases). CDR1 SGHAT and CDR2 FQNNGV come from the germline V gene. The V end lost 0 bases, the J end lost 4 bases, and 13 bases lay between the germline ends. The CDR3 has 16 residues. CDR3 residues: CASSLEGLTLYNEQFF. Here the CDR3 DNA reads TGTGCCAGCAGCTTAGAGGGACTGACCTTATACAATGAGCAGTTCTTC.

The J gene is TRBJ2-1, the V gene TRBV10-3; 10 nucleotides align to TRBD2. V lost 10 bases to trimming and J lost 7 bases; unmatched junction nucleotides: 10. Germline assignment: CDR1 ENHRY and CDR2 SYGVKD. The CDR3 has 14 amino acids. CDR3 sequence: CATEDSAGGNEQFF. The CDR3 bases are TGTGCCACGGAGGACTCAGCGGGAGGGAATGAGCAGTTCTTC.

The chain is built from TRBV3-1 (or the pseudogene TRBV3-2) and TRBJ2-2, with TRBD1 as a possible D gene (6 bases). CDR1 and CDR2 (germline): LGHDT, YNNKEL (reference sequence). Deletions cut 6 bases from V and 7 bases from J, with 15 bases between. This CDR3 has 14 amino acids. The CDR3 spells CASRSYREGGELFF. Written as DNA, the CDR3 is TGTGCCAGCAGATCCTACAGGGAAGGCGGGGAGCTGTTTTTT.

The genes are TRBV27 and TRBJ2-5; the match to TRBD2 covers 8 bases. This CDR3 has 15 residues. From germline, CDR1 is MNHEY and CDR2 SMNVEV (reference sequence). The V gene end was trimmed by 2 bases and the J gene end by 5 bases; junction bases not matched to a gene: 7. The CDR3, as DNA: TGTGCCAGCAGTTTAAACGGGGGGGCTTTGGAGACCCAGTACTTC. Its translation: CASSLNGGALETQYF.

The J gene is TRBJ2-5, the V gene TRBV5-1, with 9 bases aligning to TRBD1. Germline assignment: CDR1 SGHRS and CDR2 YFSETQ. Trimming at V came to 5 bases and at J to 4 bases, leaving 6 bases not matched to a gene. This CDR3 has 14 residues. DNA for the CDR3: TGCGCCAGCAGAACAACAGGGGGCCCAGAGACCCAGTACTTC. This codes for CASRTTGGPETQYF.

The chain joins TRBV5-1 to TRBJ2-5; tentative D call: TRBD2 (7 bases). Germline CDR1 SGHRS, CDR2 YFSETQ. V shed 4 bases and J shed 5 bases, with 18 bases lying between them. CDR3 size: 15 residues. The CDR3 loop is CASSPEGGLGETQYF. The CDR3 region has the DNA TGCGCCAGCAGCCCAGAGGGGGGGCTGGGGGAGACCCAGTACTTC.

The chain links TRBV3-1 (or the pseudogene TRBV3-2) to TRBJ2-2; D may be TRBD1 (6 bases). This CDR3 spans 18 amino acids. Germline V gene sequence: CDR1 LGHDT, CDR2 YNNKEL (reference sequence). V lost 0 bases to trimming and J lost 2 bases, with 16 bases between them. DNA for the CDR3: TGTGCCAGCAGCCAAGATTGGACAGCTACACTAAACACCGGGGAGCTGTTTTTT. Translating it yields CASSQDWTATLNTGELFF.

This chain uses TRBV27 with TRBJ2-7; D unclear. This CDR3 has 14 amino acids. The germline V gene encodes CDR1 MNHEY and CDR2 SMNVEV (reference sequence). Trimming removed 5 bases from V and 3 bases from J, with 14 bases in between. CDR3 sequence reads: CASSPADKDYEQYF. CDR3 coding DNA: TGTGCCAGCAGTCCCGCCGACAAGGACTACGAGCAGTACTTC.

V is TRBV19 and J is TRBJ1-2; D remains ambiguous. Germline lookup yields CDR1 LNHDA and CDR2 SQIVND (reference sequence). V gave up 7 bases and J gave up 0 bases, with 12 bases separating them. The CDR3 runs to 14 residues. This CDR3 is CASILLGANYGYTF. The DNA of the CDR3 is TGTGCCAGTATCCTGCTGGGAGCTAACTATGGCTACACCTTC. Supplemented by reference TRBV19 and TRBJ1-2, the full variable domain reads DGGITQSPKYLFRKEGQNVTLSCEQNLNHDAMYWYRQDPGQGLRLIYYSQIVNDFQKGDIAEGYSVSREKKESFPLTVTSAQKNPTAFYLCASILLGANYGYTFGSGTRLTVV.

CDR3 in DNA: TGCAGCGTGGGTAAAGGGTATCCCACAGATACGCAGTATTTT. Its translation is CSVGKGYPTDTQYF. This chain uses TRBV29-1 with TRBJ2-3; no firm D call. The germline V gene has CDR1 SQVTM and CDR2 ANQGSEA. V was pared by 6 bases and J by 2 bases, with 15 bases between. The CDR3 runs to 14 residues.

The chain combines TRBV5-1 with TRBJ2-5; 11 bases are shared with TRBD2. Germline-derived CDR1 and CDR2 are SGHRS and YFSETQ. This CDR3 has 16 residues. Unmatched junction bases numbered 5, after V lost 4 bases and J lost 0 bases. The CDR3 bases are TGCGCCAGCAGCCTTACTAGCGGGGGTAACCAAGAGACCCAGTACTTC. This translates into CASSLTSGGNQETQYF.

The V gene is TRBV15, the J gene TRBJ2-5, with 8 nucleotides matching TRBD1. The trim removed 5 bases at V and 2 bases at J, leaving 13 bases unmatched. Germline V gene data show CDR1 as LNHNV and CDR2 as YYDKDF (reference sequence). This CDR3 contains 17 residues. CDR3 residues: CATSEWDRLIMQETQYF. The CDR3 nucleotides are TGTGCCACCAGCGAATGGGACAGGCTAATAATGCAAGAGACCCAGTACTTC.

The J gene is TRBJ2-7, the V gene TRBV5-1; a possible D gene is TRBD1 (5 bases). V was cut by 6 bases and J by 3 bases, with 19 bases left in between. The CDR3 spans 15 residues. The germline gives CDR1 SGHRS, CDR2 YFSETQ. The DNA for the CDR3 is TGCGCCAGCACCCCCGCCCCTGGGGCAAACTACGAGCAGTACTTC. Translation: CASTPAPGANYEQYF.

The V gene is TRBV20-1, the J gene TRBJ2-4; D is possibly TRBD1 or TRBD2 (5 bases each). The CDR3 has 16 residues. Germline V gene lookup returns CDR1 DFQATT and CDR2 SNEGSKA (reference sequence). Deletions cut 3 bases from V and 3 bases from J, with 18 bases between. DNA for the CDR3: TGCAGTGCTAGTCCAGGGACCCAGTTAGGCAAAAACATTCAGTACTTC. Translation gives CSASPGTQLGKNIQYF.

The chain couples TRBV5-1 to TRBJ1-1, with 7 positions matching TRBD1. The junction had 12 bases not matched to a gene; V was cut back by 0 bases and J by 4 bases. CDR1 SGHRS and CDR2 YFSETQ come from the germline V gene. This CDR3 contains 17 residues. The DNA of the CDR3 is TGCGCCAGCAGCTTGGGTTCCCTCACGACAGGGCGCACTGAAGCTTTCTTT. As protein: CASSLGSLTTGRTEAFF.

J is TRBJ2-5 and V is TRBV7-2; 10 bases are a match to TRBD1. In germline, CDR1 is SGHTA, CDR2 FQGNSA. This CDR3 has 15 amino acids. Unmatched junction bases numbered 8, after V lost 5 bases and J lost 5 bases. The CDR3 region is CASSLRQGARETQYF. The CDR3 nucleotides are TGTGCCAGCAGCCTGCGACAGGGGGCCAGGGAGACCCAGTACTTC.

This chain uses TRBV4-1 with TRBJ2-7; 7 bases are shared with TRBD1. Germline V gene sequence: CDR1 MGHRA, CDR2 YSYEKL. With 4 bases clipped from V and 0 bases from J, the junction kept 6 bases outside the gene matches. The CDR3 has 15 residues. The CDR3 here is CASSPLGQSSYEQYF. The DNA of the CDR3 is TGCGCCAGCAGCCCCCTGGGACAGTCCTCCTACGAGCAGTACTTC.

The J gene is TRBJ1-1, the V gene TRBV5-8; 7 bases match TRBD1. The CDR3 loop spans 13 amino acids. Germline V gene lookup returns CDR1 SGHTS and CDR2 YDEGEE. V lost 2 bases and J lost 4; bases outside the gene matches: 2. The CDR3 reads CASSLGTATEAFF. DNA for the CDR3: TGTGCCAGCAGCTTAGGGACAGCCACTGAAGCTTTCTTT.

The V call is TRBV7-9, the J call TRBJ1-5; TRBD1 is a possible D gene (6 bases). V was shortened by 2 bases and J by 8 bases, with 16 bases between the two germline ends. Germline loops: CDR1 SEHNR, CDR2 FQNEAQ (reference sequence). CDR3 length equals 15 residues. DNA for the CDR3: TGTGCCAGCAGCTTAAGGGGGGCCAGTGGGGAGCCCCAGCATTTT. This codes for CASSLRGASGEPQHF.

The chain recombines TRBV18 with TRBJ1-4; D call uncertain. Germline values: CDR1 KGHSH, CDR2 LQKENI. The V end lost 6 bases, the J end lost 6 bases, and 11 bases lay between the germline ends. The CDR3 is made up of 13 amino acids. This chain's CDR3 is CASSPRNDEKLFF. In nucleotides, the CDR3 is TGTGCCAGCTCCCCCCGGAACGATGAAAAACTGTTTTTT.

This clone was seen a handful of times. The V gene is TRBV11-2, the J gene TRBJ1-6; TRBD1 might be the D (5 bases). From germline, CDR1 is SGHAT and CDR2 FQNNGV. This CDR3 has 14 residues. Deletions cut 5 bases from V and 7 bases from J, with 12 bases between. CDR3 loop: CASSLQVGNSPLHF. CDR3 sequence (DNA): TGTGCCAGCAGCCTACAGGTCGGGAATTCACCCCTCCACTTT.

V is TRBV27 and J is TRBJ2-7; D may correspond to TRBD1 or TRBD2 (5 bases each). V lost 2 bases and J lost 2, with 13 bases in between. CDR1 MNHEY and CDR2 SMNVEV come from the germline V gene (reference sequence). The CDR3 has 15 amino acids. The chain's CDR3 is CASSLRGQGPYEQYF. The DNA of the CDR3 is TGTGCCAGCAGTTTACGTGGTCAGGGACCCTACGAGCAGTACTTC.